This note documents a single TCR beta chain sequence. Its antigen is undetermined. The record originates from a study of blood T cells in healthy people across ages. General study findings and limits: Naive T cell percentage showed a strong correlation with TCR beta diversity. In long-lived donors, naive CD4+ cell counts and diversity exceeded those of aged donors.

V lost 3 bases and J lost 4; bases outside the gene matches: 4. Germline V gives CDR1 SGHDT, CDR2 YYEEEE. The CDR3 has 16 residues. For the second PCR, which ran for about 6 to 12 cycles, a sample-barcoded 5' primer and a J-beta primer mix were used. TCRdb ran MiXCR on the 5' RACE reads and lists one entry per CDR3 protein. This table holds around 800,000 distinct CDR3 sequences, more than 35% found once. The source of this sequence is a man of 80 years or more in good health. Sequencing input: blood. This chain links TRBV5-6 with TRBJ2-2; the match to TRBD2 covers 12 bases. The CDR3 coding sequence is TGTGCCAGCAGCTCTGGACTAGCGGGATTCACCGGGGAGCTGTTTTTT. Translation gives CASSSGLAGFTGELFF.